This T cell receptor beta chain originates from a study of blood T cell repertoires in acute mononucleosis (dated by TCRdb to the early 2020s). Some background on the complete study: Acute-phase samples were taken within 2 weeks of symptom onset, representing the primary response. In acute infection, YVL-BR-specific cells made up a mean of roughly 2.1% of blood CD8 T cells and GLC-BM-specific cells made up a mean of around 1%. Mean blood EBV load was 3.5 to 4.5 log10 genome copies per million B cells during acute infection and 2.6 at convalescence. What the authors observed across the whole study: Only roughly 8.1% of unique acute clonotypes persisted into convalescence, yet these made up most of the response; new diverse de novo clonotypes seemingly replaced the rest. Low acute-to-convalescent clonotype overlap might partly reflect sampling error, because only a fraction of each donor's blood was analyzed. GLC-BM selection appeared to involve both chains, including public TCRbeta motifs on BV14-BJ2 and BV20-BJ1 alongside a TCRalpha motif on AV5-AJ31. With just three donors in the cohort, the group averages were based on very few individuals.

This specimen's time point label, interpreted: acute infectious mononucleosis, at clinical presentation within 2 weeks of symptom onset (visit 1). CD8 T cell responses to two immunodominant EBV epitopes, BRLF1 109 (YVL-BR) and BMLF1 280 (GLC-BM), were tracked in the study over primary infection. Primary EBV infection was taken to be indicated by a positive serum heterophile antibody test and EBV viral capsid antigen-specific IgM. Total CD8 T cells were first enriched from PBMCs by magnetic positive selection (MACS). A FACSAria III was used to sort live CD3+ CD8+ tetramer+ cells to a purity above 95%. Cell sorting used a PE-conjugated tetramer carrying the BMLF1 280-288 peptide. After tetramer sorting, TCR repertoires of EBV epitope-specific CD8 T cells were deep-sequenced directly ex vivo at acute infection and at convalescence. The donors were a few individuals between about 18 and 29 years old who had clinical acute infectious mononucleosis along with laboratory evidence of primary EBV infection. Heparinized peripheral blood was drawn at clinical presentation with mononucleosis symptoms and was drawn again about 6 months later. Ficoll-Paque density gradient centrifugation was used to isolate PBMCs.

The CDR3, cysteine through phenylalanine, is 12 amino acids long. Only CDR3 DNA remains: 36 bases, in frame from the first base. In the germline V gene, CDR1 corresponds to SQVTM and CDR2 to ANQGSEA. For TCR profiling, total RNA from no fewer than 8,000 sorted tetramer+ CD8 T cells was reverse transcribed into cDNA. CDR3 regions were PCR-amplified with primers annealing to V and J regions, and unique molecular identifiers were added to track templates. TCRalpha and TCRbeta chains were profiled using the immunoSEQ platform, including its sequencing and error-correction standards. As for the original processing: Clonal copy numbers were corrected for sequencing and PCR errors, and CDR3s were defined according to IMGT conventions. Analysis was restricted to productive rearrangements and was performed with immunoSEQ Analyzer versions 2.0 and 3.0, and gene-pairing frequencies were further processed in Microsoft Excel. V-J pairings were visualized as Circos plots, and CDR3 motifs were found with MEME plus a custom motifSearch program. The OLGA algorithm was used to calculate the probability of generation of TCR sequences. A clonotype seen at both visits was called persistent, a clonotype seen only at the acute visit was called nonpersistent, and a clonotype seen only at convalescence was called de novo. Any amino acid clonotype used by more than one donor was defined as a public TCR. Imported from immuneACCESS, the table was reduced by TCRdb to in-frame sequences with V and J called. These copies leave out some clones; in studies compared against another copy, an unresolved V gene accounts for under half, and the cause of the remainder is not known. V, J and clone size derive from that table, while D and trimming were established from the DNA sequence. In all, the sample holds fewer than 2,500 clones, and approximately 67% of those were seen once. The ten biggest clones cover approximately 50% of the sample.

Comment on this clone: An end of the junction does not agree with germline; a read error may underlie this.

Sequencing used EBV GLC epitope tetramer+ CD8+ T cells sorted from PBMCs, obtained during acute infectious mononucleosis. Read against the paper, the sample's cell subset or site label means: CD8 T cells binding tetramer with EBV BMLF1 280-288 peptide (GLC-BM). This chain joins TRBV29-1 to TRBJ1-2; the best D guess is TRBD1, with 6 bases matching. This receptor was identified in a young woman with infectious mononucleosis caused by EBV. The CDR3 has the sequence CRVGGGVYGYTF. Here is the DNA: TGCCGCGTGGGGGGGGGCGTCTATGGCTACACCTTC.